This passage covers 23 T cell receptor beta chains from one sample sequenced in a study of blood T cell repertoires in COVID-19. The protocol was immunoSEQ multiplex PCR, while the TCRdb copy is restricted to in-frame clones and leaves out a portion. Here the sample spans approximately 150,000 clones, 80% to 90% being singletons. Sequencing was performed on peripheral blood. These receptors originate from a woman aged 50 to 60 with acute or convalescent COVID-19.

The rearrangement joins TRBV18 to TRBJ2-5; TRBD1 matches 8 bases. J was trimmed by 4 bases and V by 3 bases; bases with no gene match: 7. The CDR3 is 15 residues long. Per germline, CDR1 KGHSH and CDR2 LQKENI. CDR3 bases: TGTGCCAGCTCACCGGCCAGGGGGCTAGGAGAGACCCAGTACTTC. Protein sequence: CASSPARGLGETQYF.

This sequence joins TRBV19 and TRBJ1-3; no clear D gene. The CDR3 contains 15 residues. Trimming removed 5 bases from V and 0 bases from J, with 11 bases in between. CDR1 and CDR2 (germline): LNHDA, SQIVND (reference sequence). This chain's CDR3 is CASSRSVNSGNTIYF. CDR3 coding DNA: TGTGCCAGTAGTCGATCGGTCAACTCTGGAAACACCATATATTTT.

The chain employs TRBV7-3 and TRBJ1-2, with D possibly TRBD1 on 5 matching bases. This CDR3 comprises 14 residues. V shed 5 bases and J shed 5 bases, with 15 bases lying between them. Per germline, CDR1 SGHTA and CDR2 FQGTGA. The CDR3 DNA is TGTGCCAGCAGCCTTGGGAGGGGTTCGTATGGCTACACCTTC. This sequence encodes CASSLGRGSYGYTF.

The chain is built from TRBV3-1 (or the pseudogene TRBV3-2) and TRBJ2-4; D is perhaps TRBD2 (6 bases). Trimming shortened V by 8 bases and J by 0 bases, and 20 bases separated the two germline ends. The CDR3 extends over 17 amino acids. Germline lookup yields CDR1 LGHDT and CDR2 YNNKEL (reference sequence). In DNA form, the CDR3 reads TGTGCCAGCTCCCTAGGCGGGGTGGGACTAGCCAAAAACATTCAGTACTTC. Protein sequence: CASSLGGVGLAKNIQYF.

This clone was seen a single time. This rearrangement joins TRBV9 to TRBJ2-1, with TRBD2 matching 10 bases. This CDR3 is built from 15 residues. Per germline, CDR1 SGDLS and CDR2 YYNGEE. Losses at the gene ends were 1 base for V and 9 bases for J; bases not matched to a gene: 7. The CDR3 spells CASSVLGLAPSEQFF. CDR3 DNA sequence: TGTGCCAGCAGCGTATTGGGACTAGCGCCCAGTGAGCAGTTCTTC.

The CDR3 sequence: CASSVRDSEQYF. CDR3 sequence (DNA): TGTGCCAGCAGCGTCAGGGATAGCGAGCAGTACTTC. The chain joins TRBV9 to TRBJ2-7; a possible D gene is TRBD1 (5 bases). This CDR3 spans 12 amino acids. The germline gives CDR1 SGDLS, CDR2 YYNGEE. Trimming shortened V by 2 bases and J by 6 bases, and 9 bases separated the two germline ends.

This clone appeared once. This CDR3 is also generated by other DNA sequences in the sample. The rearrangement uses TRBV3-1 (or the pseudogene TRBV3-2) and TRBJ1-5; D is uncertain. CDR3 length: 14 residues. V was clipped by 0 bases and J by 4 bases, with 7 bases between them. Germline loops: CDR1 LGHDT, CDR2 YNNKEL (reference sequence). This CDR3 reads CASSQDRGNQPQHF. The CDR3 region has the DNA TGTGCCAGCAGCCAAGATAGAGGGAATCAGCCCCAGCATTTT.

The chain recombines TRBV21-1 with TRBJ2-7; the table gives TRBD1 as D, unverified against the DNA. TRBV21-1 is given as a pseudogene. This CDR3 region has 15 residues. The CDR3 DNA is TGTGCCAGCAGCAAAGTGGATCTGGGGCACTACGAGCAGTACTTC. Residues: CASSKVDLGHYEQYF.

The J gene is TRBJ1-3, the V gene TRBV7-7; no firm D call. The CDR3 consists of 13 residues. Germline loops: CDR1 SSHAT, CDR2 FNYEAQ (reference sequence). CDR3 DNA: TGTGCTAGCTCCACAAGCTCTGGAAACACCATATATTTT. This encodes CASSTSSGNTIYF.

The chain combines TRBV18 with TRBJ2-1; D is possibly TRBD2 (5 bases). This CDR3 has 13 amino acids. Germline V gene sequence: CDR1 KGHSH, CDR2 LQKENI. Trimming took off 3 bases at V and 5 bases at J, with 8 bases between the two ends. In nucleotides, the CDR3 is TGTGCCAGCTCACCCGGGCGGGACAATGAGCAGTTCTTC. This translates into CASSPGRDNEQFF.

Details on this clone: Within the sample, other DNA sequences also encode this same CDR3. The gene calls are TRBV18 and TRBJ1-1; D might be TRBD1 (5 bases). There are 14 residues in the CDR3. Germline CDR1 is KGHSH and CDR2 is LQKENI. The V and J ends lost 3 bases and 1 base respectively, with 9 bases between them. CDR3 sequence reads: CASSPAGKNTEAFF. The CDR3, as DNA: TGTGCCAGCTCACCGGCAGGGAAGAACACTGAAGCTTTCTTT.

This clone was seen only a few times. The chain employs TRBV18 and TRBJ1-1; 10 bases agree with TRBD1. The CDR3 has 15 amino acids. Germline CDR1 reads KGHSH; CDR2 reads LQKENI. Germline trimming cut 4 bases from V and 4 bases from J; bases unmatched to any gene: 6. Written as DNA, the CDR3 is TGTGCCAGCTCACTCGGGACAGGGGAGGGCACTGAAGCTTTCTTT. This translates into CASSLGTGEGTEAFF.

V usage is TRBV28 and J usage is TRBJ1-3; TRBD1 is a possible D gene (5 bases). Trimming stripped 7 bases from V and 0 bases from J, with 7 bases between. The length of the CDR3 is 13 residues. Germline V gene lookup returns CDR1 MDHEN and CDR2 SYDVKM. CDR3 sequence (DNA): TGTGCCAGCACCGGGGGCTCTGGAAACACCATATATTTT. Translated: CASTGGSGNTIYF.

The genes are TRBV6-5 and TRBJ1-1; the D gene is possibly TRBD1 (6 bases). The germline V and J ends were trimmed by 0 bases and 4 bases, with 9 bases remaining between them. The germline V gene encodes CDR1 MNHEY and CDR2 SVGAGI. The CDR3 sequence is 14 residues long. The CDR3 is CASSYSQGTTEAFF. The CDR3 nucleotides are TGTGCCAGCAGTTACTCGCAGGGGACCACTGAAGCTTTCTTT.

The rearrangement uses TRBV7-8 and TRBJ2-3, with a tentative D call TRBD2 (7 bases). The ends were cut back, 0 bases at V and 5 bases at J, with 15 bases in the middle. This CDR3 spans 16 amino acids. Germline CDR1 is SGHVS and CDR2 is FQNEAQ. The CDR3, as DNA: TGTGCCAGCAGCTTAGCGCTGACGGGGGGCGAAGATACGCAGTATTTT. It yields the protein CASSLALTGGEDTQYF.

The rearrangement links TRBV7-2 to TRBJ1-5, with a possible D match to TRBD1 (6 bases). Germline V gives CDR1 SGHTA, CDR2 FQGNSA. The CDR3 consists of 13 residues. Trimming took off 5 bases at V and 11 bases at J, with 16 bases between the two ends. Here the CDR3 reads CASSRDIRVAQHF. CDR3 coding DNA: TGTGCCAGCAGCCGGGACATCCGGGTGGCCCAGCATTTT.

V and J are TRBV4-2 and TRBJ2-5; D possibly corresponds to TRBD2 (5 bases). The ends were cut back, 1 base at V and 4 bases at J, with 19 bases in the middle. Germline V CDR1 and CDR2: LGHNA, YNFKEQ. The CDR3 is made up of 17 amino acids. This chain's CDR3 is CASSQGASLSGRETQYF. The CDR3 DNA follows: TGTGCCAGCAGCCAAGGGGCTAGCCTCTCTGGGAGAGAGACCCAGTACTTC.

The CDR3 bases are TGTGCCAGCAGCTCACAGGGGCGGTGGCAGCCCCAGCATTTT. Translating it yields CASSSQGRWQPQHF. V gene TRBV7-9 combines with J gene TRBJ1-5; 7 bases match TRBD1. Germline V gives CDR1 SEHNR, CDR2 FQNEAQ (reference sequence). The CDR3 length is 14 residues. V was pared by 4 bases and J by 7 bases, with 7 bases of the junction left unmatched.

The chain couples TRBV4-1 to TRBJ2-7; TRBD1 matches at 7 bases. CDR3 size: 15 residues. V lost 0 bases, J lost 4 bases, and 6 bases stayed unmatched. Germline V gives CDR1 MGHRA, CDR2 YSYEKL. As DNA, the CDR3 is TGCGCCAGCAGCCAAGAGACAGGGTCCCCTTACGAGCAGTACTTC. Encoded protein: CASSQETGSPYEQYF.

J is TRBJ2-1 and V is TRBV15; D might be TRBD2 (6 bases). Trimming removed 3 bases from V and 2 bases from J, with 11 bases in between. The CDR3 consists of 15 residues. CDR1 is LNHNV and CDR2 is YYDKDF in the germline V gene (reference sequence). CDR3 amino acids: CATSSLAVAYNEQFF. The DNA for the CDR3 is TGTGCCACCAGCAGCTTAGCGGTAGCCTACAATGAGCAGTTCTTC.

V usage is TRBV6-6 and J usage is TRBJ1-1, with D possibly being TRBD1 (5 bases). The CDR3 consists of 13 residues. Per the germline V gene, CDR1 is MNHNY and CDR2 is SVGAGI (reference sequence). V dropped 6 bases and J dropped 3 bases, with 11 bases sitting between them. CDR3 region: CASRDDSDTEAFF. CDR3 bases: TGTGCCAGCAGGGACGACAGCGACACTGAAGCTTTCTTT.

The genes are TRBV7-2 and TRBJ2-2; perhaps TRBD2 as D (6 bases). The germline V and J ends were trimmed by 8 bases and 1 base, with 14 bases remaining between them. In germline, CDR1 is SGHTA, CDR2 FQGNSA. CDR3 length equals 15 residues. The DNA of the CDR3 is TGTGCCAGCTCCACCGGGGGTATGAACACCGGGGAGCTGTTTTTT. This encodes CASSTGGMNTGELFF.

The chain employs TRBV5-1 and TRBJ2-3; 7 nucleotides align to TRBD1. V shed 0 bases, J shed 2 bases, and the junction held 6 bases outside the gene matches. Germline assignment: CDR1 SGHRS and CDR2 YFSETQ. CDR3 length: 16 amino acids. This chain's CDR3 is CASSLASDRFTDTQYF. In nucleotides, the CDR3 is TGCGCCAGCAGCTTGGCCTCGGACAGGTTCACAGATACGCAGTATTTT.